A single sample gave rise to the 27 T cell receptor beta chains below, sequenced in a study of CD8 T cells in Susac syndrome. Roughly 0.45 to 1 ug RNA was reverse transcribed with random hexamers. MiXCR, applied by TCRdb to the immunoSEQ multiplex PCR reads, yields one record per CDR3 protein. The table has approximately 220,000 distinct CDR3 sequences, more than 85% seen once; the top ten hold around 0.15%. The sample taken for sequencing was CD8+ T cells from PBMCs. The receptors here all came from a human donor with multiple sclerosis.

The chain uses TRBV7-3 and TRBJ2-2, with 10 bases identical to TRBD2. Per germline, CDR1 SGHTA and CDR2 FQGTGA. The trim removed 1 base at V and 6 bases at J, leaving 8 bases unmatched. There are 17 residues in the CDR3. The CDR3 nucleotides read TGTGCCAGCAGCTTAAATGCTCTAGCGGGAGACGCCGGGGAGCTGTTTTTT. Protein: CASSLNALAGDAGELFF.

The CDR3: CAISDQGPNEKLFF. CDR3 in DNA: TGTGCCATCAGTGATCAGGGGCCAAATGAAAAACTGTTTTTT. The V gene is TRBV10-3, the J gene TRBJ1-4; D is perhaps TRBD1 (6 bases). CDR1 ENHRY and CDR2 SYGVKD come from the germline V gene. The V gene lost 3 bases and the J gene lost 5 bases, with 10 bases spanning the gap. This CDR3 has 14 amino acids.

V usage is TRBV12-3 or TRBV12-4 and J usage is TRBJ2-2; 11 bases fit TRBD2. Trimming took 4 bases from V and 3 from J; bases not matched to a gene: 4. CDR3 length equals 16 residues. The CDR3 sequence is CASSWLAGGYTGELFF. CDR3 bases: TGTGCCAGCAGTTGGCTAGCGGGAGGCTACACCGGGGAGCTGTTTTTT.

This clonotype occurred a few times. This sequence joins TRBV6-2 or TRBV6-3 and TRBJ2-3; perhaps TRBD2 as D (5 bases). The ends were cut back, 0 bases at V and 0 bases at J, with 7 bases in the middle. This CDR3 is built from 15 residues. Germline CDR1 is MNHEY and CDR2 is SVGEGT. The CDR3: CASSYSGGSTDTQYF. The DNA for the CDR3 is TGTGCCAGCAGTTACTCGGGCGGGAGCACAGATACGCAGTATTTT.

The genes are TRBV10-3 and TRBJ1-1; possibly TRBD1 for D (5 bases). The CDR3 is 14 residues long. Deletions cut 0 bases from V and 0 bases from J, with 5 bases between. CDR1 and CDR2 (germline): ENHRY, SYGVKD. CDR3 in DNA: TGTGCCATCAGTGAGTCAGGGGTGAACACTGAAGCTTTCTTT. Translated: CAISESGVNTEAFF.

CDR3: CAWSDITGSDWETQYF. CDR3 DNA sequence: TGTGCCTGGAGCGATATAACAGGGTCCGATTGGGAGACCCAGTACTTC. This chain uses TRBV30 with TRBJ2-5, with D perhaps matching TRBD1 (6 bases). Germline V lookup: CDR1 GTSNPN, CDR2 SVGIG (reference sequence). The CDR3 totals 16 residues. V gave up 3 bases and J gave up 5 bases, with 22 bases separating them. The full variable domain, rest sourced from reference TRBV30 and TRBJ2-5, is SQTIHQWPATLVQPVGSPLSLECTVEGTSNPNLYWYRQAAGRGLQLLFYSVGIGQISSEVPQNLSASRPQDRQFILSSKKLLLSDSGFYLCAWSDITGSDWETQYFGPGTRLLVL.

The gene calls are TRBV27 and TRBJ1-5; 10 bases are a match to TRBD1. With 5 bases clipped from V and 0 bases from J, the junction kept 4 bases outside the gene matches. The germline V gene encodes CDR1 MNHEY and CDR2 SMNVEV (reference sequence). CDR3 length: 16 residues. CDR3 sequence (DNA): TGTGCCAGCAGTCTGACAGGGGGCTATAGCAATCAGCCCCAGCATTTT. This sequence encodes CASSLTGGYSNQPQHF.

The chain combines TRBV7-9 with TRBJ2-1, with TRBD2 as a possible D gene (7 bases). V dropped 5 bases and J dropped 7 bases, with 21 bases sitting between them. This CDR3 is 16 amino acids long. CDR1 is SEHNR, CDR2 FQNEAQ, per germline (reference sequence). The CDR3: CASSPPWGRELNEQFF. The CDR3 coding sequence is TGTGCCAGCAGCCCGCCCTGGGGGCGGGAGTTGAATGAGCAGTTCTTC.

The V gene is TRBV12-3 or TRBV12-4, the J gene TRBJ1-2; D unresolved. The CDR3 contains 11 residues. V shed 6 bases and J shed 5 bases, with 7 bases lying between them. In nucleotides, the CDR3 is TGTGCCAGCAGAAACAGTTATGGCTACACCTTC. This gives the protein CASRNSYGYTF.

The chain is built from TRBV29-1 and TRBJ2-4; unclear D gene. The CDR3 has 13 residues. Trimming removed 6 bases from V and 0 bases from J, with 9 bases in between. Germline assignment: CDR1 SQVTM and CDR2 ANQGSEA. CDR3 residues: CSVFSLAKNIQYF. Written as DNA, the CDR3 is TGCAGCGTCTTCAGTTTAGCCAAAAACATTCAGTACTTC.

This CDR3 reads CASGGDGAYGYTF. The CDR3 DNA follows: TGTGCATCCGGTGGGGACGGAGCCTATGGCTACACCTTC. This chain joins TRBV27 and TRBJ1-2; D is possibly TRBD1 (5 bases). CDR1 is MNHEY, CDR2 SMNVEV, per germline (reference sequence). The CDR3 has 13 residues.

The V and J genes are TRBV30 and TRBJ2-7, with TRBD2 matching over 9 bases. The CDR3 runs 17 residues. The germline V gene has CDR1 GTSNPN and CDR2 SVGIG (reference sequence). V shed 4 bases and J 2 bases; nucleotides not matched to a gene: 15. The CDR3 sequence is CAWNNPLAGPSAYEQYF. The CDR3 nucleotides read TGTGCCTGGAATAACCCACTAGCGGGCCCGAGTGCCTACGAGCAGTACTTC.

This clonotype was found once. The V gene is TRBV2, the J gene TRBJ2-5; D is possibly TRBD2 (6 bases). Germline CDR1 and CDR2: SNHLY and FYNNEI. Between the trimmed V and J ends, which lost 7 bases and 5 bases, there was a span of 23 bases. This CDR3 spans 16 amino acids. In DNA, the CDR3 is TGTGCCAGCAAGATCAGTGTGGGACTGCTTTTTGAGACCCAGTACTTC. Its translation: CASKISVGLLFETQYF. Full variable domain (rest looked up from reference TRBV2 and TRBJ2-5): EPEVTQTPSHQVTQMGQEVILRCVPISNHLYFYWYRQILGQKVEFLVSFYNNEISEKSEIFDDQFSVERPDGSNFTLKIRSTKLEDSAMYFCASKISVGLLFETQYFGPGTRLLVL.

The J gene is TRBJ2-7, the V gene TRBV5-1, with D possibly TRBD1 on 6 matching bases. V was cut by 0 bases and J by 2 bases, with 18 bases left in between. Germline V gene data show CDR1 as SGHRS and CDR2 as YFSETQ. The CDR3 covers 17 residues. The DNA for the CDR3 is TGCGCCAGCAGCTTGGGGGACAATACCCGAGGAGCCTACGAGCAGTACTTC. Translated: CASSLGDNTRGAYEQYF. The full variable domain, its missing parts supplied by reference TRBV5-1 and TRBJ2-7, is KAGVTQTPRYLIKTRGQQVTLSCSPISGHRSVSWYQQTPGQGLQFLFEYFSETQRNKGNFPGRFSGRQFSNSRSEMNVSTLELGDSALYLCASSLGDNTRGAYEQYFGPGTRLTVT.

The chain carries TRBV12-3 or TRBV12-4 and TRBJ2-3, with TRBD2 matching over 8 bases. This CDR3 spans 14 amino acids. V shed 5 bases, J shed 1 base, and the junction held 2 bases outside the gene matches. CDR3 protein: CASSPGRGTDTQYF. DNA of the CDR3: TGTGCCAGCAGTCCCGGGAGGGGCACAGATACGCAGTATTTT.

The gene calls are TRBV4-1 and TRBJ2-1; D possibly corresponds to TRBD2 (6 bases). Germline V gene data show CDR1 as MGHRA and CDR2 as YSYEKL. Trimming took off 3 bases at V and 9 bases at J, with 21 bases between the two ends. This CDR3 has 16 residues. The CDR3 loop is CASSHPRTTGRSEQFF. The CDR3 nucleotides read TGCGCCAGCAGCCACCCCAGGACTACGGGTAGGAGTGAGCAGTTCTTC.

The V call is TRBV9, the J call TRBJ2-7; TRBD2 might be the D (6 bases). The CDR3 contains 14 residues. Germline CDR1 is SGDLS and CDR2 is YYNGEE. V was clipped by 0 bases and J by 4 bases, with 11 bases between them. CDR3 coding DNA: TGTGCCAGCAGCGTAGGGGTGGAGGGATACGAGCAGTACTTC. It codes for CASSVGVEGYEQYF.

The chain combines TRBV29-1 with TRBJ2-7; D is undetermined. This CDR3 is built from 12 residues. Looked up from germline, CDR1 is SQVTM and CDR2 is ANQGSEA. Between the trimmed V and J ends, which lost 4 bases and 4 bases, there was a span of 11 bases. CDR3 nucleotide sequence: TGCAGCGTTGCCGGCGTGTTTTACGAGCAGTACTTC. Translating gives CSVAGVFYEQYF.

The chain links TRBV20-1 to TRBJ2-1; 12 nucleotides agree with TRBD2. The J segment lost 8 bases and the V segment lost 4 bases, leaving 9 bases of the junction unmatched. Germline CDR1 DFQATT, CDR2 SNEGSKA (reference sequence). The CDR3 has 15 amino acids. CDR3 amino acids: CSATRLAGAVYEQFF. DNA for the CDR3: TGCAGTGCTACCCGACTAGCGGGGGCGGTATATGAGCAGTTCTTC.

This clonotype was recorded once. The CDR3 nucleotides read TGCGCCAGCAGCCTAGGGACAGGGGCAGGGGAGCAGTACTTC. Residues: CASSLGTGAGEQYF. The chain joins TRBV4-3 to TRBJ2-7; 10 bases are a match to TRBD1. Germline CDR1 reads LGHNA; CDR2 reads YSLEER. V dropped 4 bases and J dropped 7; count of bases not matched to a gene: 7. The CDR3 loop spans 14 amino acids.

The chain joins TRBV10-1 to TRBJ2-7; D call uncertain. This CDR3 is 13 amino acids long. The germline CDR1 and CDR2 sequences are WNHNN and SYGVQD (reference sequence). The ends were cut back, 7 bases at V and 3 bases at J, with 13 bases in the middle. The CDR3 nucleotides are TGCGCCAGCACTCCGACTGGGATCTACGAGCAGTACTTC. Its translation is CASTPTGIYEQYF.

This rearrangement joins TRBV7-9 to TRBJ2-1; D possibly corresponds to TRBD2 (5 bases). Germline V gene sequence: CDR1 SEHNR, CDR2 FQNEAQ (reference sequence). The CDR3 extends over 16 amino acids. Deletions cut 3 bases from V and 8 bases from J, with 20 bases between. CDR3 amino acids: CASSLGLRDPTDEQFF. CDR3 nucleotides: TGTGCCAGCAGCTTGGGATTGAGGGATCCCACCGATGAGCAGTTCTTC.

This clonotype was counted only a few times. The V and J genes are TRBV27 and TRBJ2-7, with 9 positions matching TRBD1. Per germline, CDR1 MNHEY and CDR2 SMNVEV (reference sequence). The CDR3 runs to 14 residues. V shed 6 bases, J shed 0 bases, and the junction held 3 bases outside the gene matches. The CDR3 coding sequence is TGTGCCAGCAGCGGACAGGGGAGCTCCTACGAGCAGTACTTC. This translates into CASSGQGSSYEQYF.

This chain uses TRBV27 with TRBJ2-7; TRBD1 might be the D (5 bases). CDR1 is MNHEY, CDR2 SMNVEV, per germline (reference sequence). CDR3 length: 12 amino acids. V lost 5 bases, J lost 3 bases, and 8 bases lay in between. The CDR3 protein is CASSPTGYEQYF. CDR3 coding DNA: TGTGCCAGCAGTCCTACAGGCTACGAGCAGTACTTC.

The V and J genes are TRBV7-9 and TRBJ2-1, with D tentatively TRBD1 (5 bases). Between the trimmed V and J ends, which lost 0 bases and 2 bases, there was a span of 14 bases. The V gene's germline CDR1 is SEHNR and CDR2 FQNEAQ (reference sequence). The CDR3 totals 17 residues. The CDR3 nucleotides are TGTGCCAGCAGCTTAGCCCCCTCCAGGGAACCCTACAATGAGCAGTTCTTC. Protein product: CASSLAPSREPYNEQFF.

This clonotype was seen more than once but under ten times. The V call is TRBV27, the J call TRBJ1-5; possibly TRBD1 for D (6 bases). The CDR3 length is 16 residues. Germline CDR1 and CDR2: MNHEY and SMNVEV (reference sequence). The germline V and J ends were trimmed by 10 bases and 0 bases, with 19 bases remaining between them. For the CDR3, the DNA is TGTGCCACCGCCCGGACAGCTCCAATTAGCAATCAGCCCCAGCATTTT. Its translation is CATARTAPISNQPQHF.

The chain employs TRBV5-1 and TRBJ2-1; 10 bases are shared with TRBD2. Trimming took 4 bases from V and 8 from J; bases not matched to a gene: 12. Germline V gives CDR1 SGHRS, CDR2 YFSETQ. CDR3 length: 16 residues. The CDR3 region has the DNA TGCGCCAGCAGCCTATTTAGCGGGAGGCTTGCGGATGAGCAGTTCTTC. It is translated as CASSLFSGRLADEQFF.